This T cell receptor (beta chain) is drawn from a study of cytomegalovirus exposure and HLA in healthy donors (dated by TCRdb to 2015 to 2018). Broadly, across the study: According to an earlier analysis of a few hundred of the donors, about 179 million T cells yielded over 100 million unique TCR beta sequences and less than 300 Gb of sequence data. About 5 DR-DQ haplotypes were handled as single units for association and clustering, since linkage in the cohort was strong. Genome-wide SNP genotypes for about 65% of the 666 donors were used in a later genetic analysis, which treated that subset as a discovery cohort. The study profiled the T cell repertoires of 666 subjects by immunosequencing and related them to cytomegalovirus serostatus. Every repertoire in the discovery cohort had been generated on one and the same sequencing platform. The study aimed to test whether signatures of past pathogen exposure could be identified by cataloging public T cell receptors. To study patterns of TCR occurrence, a later analysis re-analyzed previously published TCR beta repertoires from several hundred donors and added high-resolution HLA genotyping. Alongside the repertoire data, information on donor age, sex, ethnicity and CMV serostatus was compiled. On average, 235,054 unique TCR beta nucleotide sequences were sequenced per donor among 300 to 500 genotyped donors of the cohort, with 15% to 20% of those sequences being non-productive. HLA typing included class I and class II loci at four-digit resolution. The number of donors typed differed by locus, with 629-630 for A, B, C, DRB1 and DQB1, over 500 for DQA1, about 610 for DPA1, and roughly 450 for DPB1. Rather than drawing on any new phenotypic data, the later analysis identified candidate immune exposures from TCR beta sequences and the way those sequences occurred across donors. An early release covering roughly 640 HLA-typed donors comprised approximately 300 gigabases of sequencing data and about 90 million unique TCR sequences. To predict cytomegalovirus infection status, the study brought together high-throughput TCR immunosequencing, statistical association of individual TCRs with disease status, and machine learning. Besides the first cohort of under 700 subjects, a separate validation cohort made up of some 110 different subjects was used. Of the roughly 410 genotyped donors, roughly 80% were placed in the genetic ancestry cluster associated with self-reported Caucasian donors. An earlier analysis of fewer than 750 of the donors used high-throughput TCR beta sequencing to judge whether each TCR beta V gene segment behaved as functional or pseudogenic. The paper's findings and limits, for the study overall: Compared with the roughly 710-donor mean, donors in an Asian-associated ancestry cluster had fewer N-insertions in productive TCRs, according to a later genetic analysis. In a later analysis, the rate of TCR association differed among HLA loci, with DRB1 alleles having the most associated TCRs and HLA-C alleles having the fewest. Sequencing depth was assumed to be roughly uniform across donors in the presence/absence analyses, though that assumption may not hold. The sequencing pipeline was judged likely to have produced a cluster of highly shared sequence variants as a technical artifact. While some public TCRs were present in many individuals, most TCR sequences turned up only very rarely across donors. Assigning TCR associations to individual alleles was difficult when HLA alleles, especially DR and DQ, strongly co-occurred. Because counts were too low, some 16 rarely observed V segments, including chromosome 9 orphons, were excluded from the earlier analysis of fewer than 650 of the donors. Broadly in line with IMGT annotations, most TCR beta V segments showed up in productive rearrangements about 90% or about 30% of the time in an earlier analysis of 587 of the donors. The 87-base-pair reads could not distinguish some IMGT-functional V segments, including TRBV6-2 and TRBV6-3, so those segments were excluded. Compared with equally common non-associated chains, HLA-associated TCR beta chains in a later analysis were more clonally expanded and had lower generation probabilities. In a later analysis, 15,000 to 20,000 TCR beta sequences were associated with specific HLA alleles at a false discovery rate of 0.05. According to a later analysis, parvovirus B19, influenza, CMV and Epstein-Barr virus appeared linked to several top co-occurrence clusters. In a later genetic analysis, a missense DCLRE1C variant was associated with V-gene and J-gene trimming of TCR beta chains, and the association was replicated in an independent cohort. Only TCR beta chains were sequenced in this cohort, and the absence of alpha or paired-chain data limited detectable features. Three of the identified cytomegalovirus-associated TCR beta chains were confirmed in vitro to be specific for cytomegalovirus antigens. Because HLA typing was unavailable for some donors at each locus, only the typed subset was used in association tests. A further reported finding was that TCR beta sequences accurately predicted the HLA-A and HLA-B alleles for most subjects in the first cohort. A later analysis found that most CMV-associated TCR beta chains appeared HLA-restricted, with HLA associations seemingly driven largely by CMV exposure. The study gave a list of some 150 TCR beta chains associated with cytomegalovirus. According to the authors, the approach could potentially be generalized to other disease states and immunological phenotypes. Immune exposure information for the cohort was limited to CMV serostatus. Linkage disequilibrium might explain the correlated functional status among segregating V segments, but an unknown experimental factor could not be excluded. Cytomegalovirus status was reported to be diagnosed by the classifier with high specificity and sensitivity in both the original and validation cohorts.

Library preparation was by the immunoSEQ multiplex PCR assay. For the multiplex PCR, a mixture combining 60 forward primers for TCR Vbeta segments and 13 reverse primers for TCR Jbeta segments was used. A multiplex PCR assay on genomic DNA amplified the CDR3 region of rearranged TCR beta genes. On the Illumina HiSeq System, the amplified TCR beta libraries were sequenced as 87-base-pair reads. As for how the authors treated the data: A later analysis counted tens of millions of unique TCR beta chains across the 550 to 800 repertoires, and 10 million to 11 million of these chains were shared by at least two donors. Raw reads were error-corrected and collapsed into unique sequences with a nearest-neighbor algorithm that merged closely related sequences to remove PCR and sequencing errors. V, D and J gene segments were assigned by aligning CDR3 sequences to IMGT reference sequences. For a sequence to be retained, a match of at least six nucleotides to both a V gene segment and a J gene segment was required. A rearrangement counted as productive if the CDR3 had no stop codons and remained in frame with V and J, and every other rearrangement counted as non-productive. Following IMGT convention, CDR3 was defined as the stretch from the second conserved V-encoded cysteine to the conserved J-encoded phenylalanine. In an earlier analysis of around 570 of the donors, sequences lacking an unambiguous match to a single V gene segment were excluded. In an earlier analysis of 587 of the donors, V segments were called functional above 56.7% productive rearrangements and were called segregating when the between-donor standard deviation exceeded 5%. To diagnose cytomegalovirus status from the catalog of TCR beta chain sequences, a statistical classification framework was built. In a later analysis, TCR nucleotide sequences were compared against IMGT/GENE-DB human TR gene sequences so that V and J genes could be assigned. Using the TCRdist pipeline, a later analysis assigned CDR3 sequences along with most-parsimonious VDJ recombination scenarios. In a later analysis, every TCR beta chain was defined by the combination of its CDR3 amino acid sequence and its V-gene family, and reads without a unique V-gene family were dropped. As a way to deal with suspected cross-contamination and a sequencing artifact, a later analysis dropped more than 500 nucleotide sequences that were highly shared and had low generation probability. In a later analysis, a clonal expansion index was calculated for each public chain from normalized within-repertoire ranks of inferred template counts. In a later analysis, generation probabilities were computed using a VDJ recombination model fitted to out-of-frame rearrangements, and the results were checked against IGoR. A later analysis scored TCR-TCR, TCR-HLA and TCR-CMV co-occurrence with hypergeometric tests, applying a repertoire-size bias correction to TCR pairs. In a later analysis, false discovery rates were estimated by permuting HLA or CMV assignments 20 times. In a later analysis, co-occurring TCRs were grouped using DBSCAN, and TCRdist sequence similarity was added for clustering within HLA-allele-positive subsets. Repertoires with fewer than 30,000 or more than 120,000 public chains were left out of co-occurrence clustering, as were about five repertoires with anomalous nucleotide sharing. TCRdb obtained this table from immuneACCESS and retained in-frame rearrangements with V and J assigned. These tables miss some clones; where compared with another copy, unresolved V genes account for less than half of the shortfall, and the remainder is unexplained. V and J calls and clone size follow that table, whereas D and trimming were derived from the DNA. This sample is represented by about 140,000 clones; roughly 77% of them were singletons. Jointly, the top ten make up 3% to 3.5% of the sample.

In regard to this clone: Its recognized antigen is unknown. Base quality data are lacking; no much larger clone is found one base away.

For CDR1 and CDR2, the germline V gene lists MGHDK and SYGVNS. V is reduced by 7 bases and J by 4 bases, leaving a spacing of 17 bases between them. The CDR3, cysteine through phenylalanine, is 14 amino acids long. Only the CDR3 DNA is retained, 42 bases long and in frame from the first base. The cohort comprised fewer than 750 healthy bone marrow donors. At the time of sampling, all cohort members were nominally healthy, though unrecorded immune exposures were likely present. The donor was CMV seronegative and belonged to the group of more than 300 seronegative cohort members. A peripheral blood sample was provided by each donor, and peripheral blood mononuclear cells were used for TCR beta sequencing. The Qiagen DNeasy Blood Extraction Kit was used to extract genomic DNA from the blood cell samples.

The V and J genes are TRBV25-1 and TRBJ2-7; perhaps TRBD1 is the D gene, with 6 bases matching. The sequenced material came from PBMCs. The source is a man aged 40-49 years in good health and CMV-seronegative. CDR3 reads: CASMRSGVEYEQYF. The nucleotide sequence reads TGTGCCAGCATGAGATCAGGGGTTGAATACGAGCAGTACTTC.